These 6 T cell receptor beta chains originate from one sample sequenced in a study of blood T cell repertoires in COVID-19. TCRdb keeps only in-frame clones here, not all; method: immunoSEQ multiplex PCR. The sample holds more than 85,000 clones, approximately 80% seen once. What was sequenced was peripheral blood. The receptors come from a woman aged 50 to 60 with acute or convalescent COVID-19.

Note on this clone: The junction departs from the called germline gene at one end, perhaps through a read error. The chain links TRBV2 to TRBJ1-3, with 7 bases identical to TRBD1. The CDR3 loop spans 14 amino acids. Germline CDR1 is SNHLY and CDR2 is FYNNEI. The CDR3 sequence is CASCDPGGGNTIYF. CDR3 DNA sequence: TGTGCCAGCTGTGATCCAGGGGGTGGAAACACCATATATTTT.

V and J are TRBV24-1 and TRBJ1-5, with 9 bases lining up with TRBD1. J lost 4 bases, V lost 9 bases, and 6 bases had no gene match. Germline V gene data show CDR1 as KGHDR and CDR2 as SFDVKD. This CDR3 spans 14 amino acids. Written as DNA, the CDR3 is TGTGCCACCTCCGACAGGGGGTTTAATCAGCCCCAGCATTTT. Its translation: CATSDRGFNQPQHF.

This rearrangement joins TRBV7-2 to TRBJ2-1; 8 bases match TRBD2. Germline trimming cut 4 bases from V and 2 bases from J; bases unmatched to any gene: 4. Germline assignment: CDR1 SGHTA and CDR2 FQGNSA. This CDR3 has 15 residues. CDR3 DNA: TGTGCCAGCAGCTGGGCGGGGGGTACCTACAATGAGCAGTTCTTC. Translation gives CASSWAGGTYNEQFF.

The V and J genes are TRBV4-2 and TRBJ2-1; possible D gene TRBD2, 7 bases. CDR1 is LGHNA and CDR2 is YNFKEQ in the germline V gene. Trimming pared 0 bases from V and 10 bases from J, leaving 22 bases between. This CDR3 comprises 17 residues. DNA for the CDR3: TGTGCCAGCAGCCAAGATGGGCGGGGGCCCTCTGGAATGGAGCAGTTCTTC. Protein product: CASSQDGRGPSGMEQFF.

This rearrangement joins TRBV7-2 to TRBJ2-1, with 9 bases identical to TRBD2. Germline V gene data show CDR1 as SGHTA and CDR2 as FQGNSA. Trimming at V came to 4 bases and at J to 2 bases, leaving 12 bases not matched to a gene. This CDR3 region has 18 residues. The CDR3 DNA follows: TGTGCCAGCAGCTCCCCTAAAAGTAGCGGGGGCCCCTACAATGAGCAGTTCTTC. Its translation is CASSSPKSSGGPYNEQFF. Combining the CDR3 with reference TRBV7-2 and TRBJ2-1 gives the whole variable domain GAGVSQSPSNKVTEKGKDVELRCDPISGHTALYWYRQSLGQGLEFLIYFQGNSAPDKSGLPSDRFSAERTGGSVSTLTIQRTQQEDSAVYLCASSSPKSSGGPYNEQFFGPGTRLTVL.

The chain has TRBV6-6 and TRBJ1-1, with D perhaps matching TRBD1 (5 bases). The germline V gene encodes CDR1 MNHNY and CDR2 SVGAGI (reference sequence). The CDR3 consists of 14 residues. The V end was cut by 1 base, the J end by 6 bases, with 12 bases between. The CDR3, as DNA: TGTGCCAGCAGTTACTTTGGGGGGAAGGCTGAAGCTTTCTTT. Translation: CASSYFGGKAEAFF.